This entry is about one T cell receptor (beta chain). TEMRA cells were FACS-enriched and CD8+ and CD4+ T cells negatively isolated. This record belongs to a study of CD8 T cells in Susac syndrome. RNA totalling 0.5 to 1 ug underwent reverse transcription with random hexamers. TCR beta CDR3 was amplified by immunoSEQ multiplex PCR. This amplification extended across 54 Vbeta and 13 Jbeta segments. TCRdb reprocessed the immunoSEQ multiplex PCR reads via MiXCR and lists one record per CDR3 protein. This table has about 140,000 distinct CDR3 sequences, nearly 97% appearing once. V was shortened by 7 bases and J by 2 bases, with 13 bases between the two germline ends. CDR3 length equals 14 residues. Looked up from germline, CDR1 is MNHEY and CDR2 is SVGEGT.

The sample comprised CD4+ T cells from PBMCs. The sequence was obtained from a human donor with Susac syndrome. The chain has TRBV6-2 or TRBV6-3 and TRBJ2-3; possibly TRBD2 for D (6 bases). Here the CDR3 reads CASTPAGPTDTQYF. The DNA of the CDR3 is TGTGCCAGCACCCCCGCGGGGCCCACAGATACGCAGTATTTT.